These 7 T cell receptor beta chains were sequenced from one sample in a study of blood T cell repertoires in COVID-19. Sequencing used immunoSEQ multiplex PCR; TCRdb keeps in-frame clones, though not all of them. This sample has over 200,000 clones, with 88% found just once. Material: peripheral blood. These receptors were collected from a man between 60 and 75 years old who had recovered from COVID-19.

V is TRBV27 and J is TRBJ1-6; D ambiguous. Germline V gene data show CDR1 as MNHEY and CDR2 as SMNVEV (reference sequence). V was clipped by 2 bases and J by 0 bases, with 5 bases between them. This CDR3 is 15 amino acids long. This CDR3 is CASSLISSYNSPLHF. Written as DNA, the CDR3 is TGTGCCAGCAGTTTAATTAGCTCCTATAATTCACCCCTCCACTTT.

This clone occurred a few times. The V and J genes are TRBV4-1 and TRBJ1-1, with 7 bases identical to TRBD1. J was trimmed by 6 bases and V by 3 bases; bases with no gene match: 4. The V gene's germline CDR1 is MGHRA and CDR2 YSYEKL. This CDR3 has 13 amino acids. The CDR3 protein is CASSHDRVSEAFF. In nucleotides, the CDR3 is TGCGCCAGCAGCCACGACAGGGTCTCTGAAGCTTTCTTT.

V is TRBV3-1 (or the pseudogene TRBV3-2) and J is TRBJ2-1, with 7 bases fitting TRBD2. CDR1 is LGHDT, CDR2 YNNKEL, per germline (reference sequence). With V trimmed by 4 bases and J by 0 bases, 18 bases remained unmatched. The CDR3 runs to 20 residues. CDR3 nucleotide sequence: TGTGCCAGCAGCCTCCGGTTACTAGCGTCAATAAGGAACTCCTACAATGAGCAGTTCTTC. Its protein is CASSLRLLASIRNSYNEQFF.

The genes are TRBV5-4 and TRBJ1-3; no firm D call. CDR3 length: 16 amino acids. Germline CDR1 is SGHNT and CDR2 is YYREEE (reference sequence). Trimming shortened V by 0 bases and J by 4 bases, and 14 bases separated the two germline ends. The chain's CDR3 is CASSLGGLPDGNTIYF. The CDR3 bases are TGTGCCAGCAGCTTGGGTGGGCTCCCCGACGGAAACACCATATATTTT.

CDR3 nucleotide sequence: TGTGCCAGCAGTCACGAGACAGGGAGCGAGCAGTACTTC. Its translation is CASSHETGSEQYF. The chain combines TRBV6-5 with TRBJ2-7, with 7 nucleotides matching TRBD1. This CDR3 is built from 13 residues. V lost 5 bases, J lost 6 bases, and 7 bases stayed unmatched. The germline V gene encodes CDR1 MNHEY and CDR2 SVGAGI.

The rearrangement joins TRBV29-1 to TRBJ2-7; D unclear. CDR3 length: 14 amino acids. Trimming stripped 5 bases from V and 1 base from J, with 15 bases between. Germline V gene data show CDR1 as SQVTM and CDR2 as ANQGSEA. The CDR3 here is CSVKSSSPSYEQYF. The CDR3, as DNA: TGCAGCGTTAAGAGCTCTTCCCCATCCTACGAGCAGTACTTC.

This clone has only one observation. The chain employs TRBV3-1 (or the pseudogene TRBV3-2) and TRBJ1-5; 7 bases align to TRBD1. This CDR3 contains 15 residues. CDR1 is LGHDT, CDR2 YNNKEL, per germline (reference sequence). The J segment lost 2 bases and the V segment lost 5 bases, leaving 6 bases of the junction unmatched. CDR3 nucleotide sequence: TGTGCCAGCAGCTCCCGAGACAGGGGCAATCAGCCCCAGCATTTT. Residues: CASSSRDRGNQPQHF.